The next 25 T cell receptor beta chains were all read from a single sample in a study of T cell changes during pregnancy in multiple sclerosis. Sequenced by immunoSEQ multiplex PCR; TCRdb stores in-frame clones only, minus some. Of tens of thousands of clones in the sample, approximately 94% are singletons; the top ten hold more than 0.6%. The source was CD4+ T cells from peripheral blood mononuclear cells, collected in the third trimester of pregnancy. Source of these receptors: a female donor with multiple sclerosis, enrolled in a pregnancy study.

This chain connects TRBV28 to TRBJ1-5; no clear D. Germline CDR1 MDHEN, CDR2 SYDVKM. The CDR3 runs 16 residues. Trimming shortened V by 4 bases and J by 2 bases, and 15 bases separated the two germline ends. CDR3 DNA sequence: TGTGCCAGCAGTTCTTTTCCGAACAGTGGCAATCAGCCCCAGCATTTT. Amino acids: CASSSFPNSGNQPQHF.

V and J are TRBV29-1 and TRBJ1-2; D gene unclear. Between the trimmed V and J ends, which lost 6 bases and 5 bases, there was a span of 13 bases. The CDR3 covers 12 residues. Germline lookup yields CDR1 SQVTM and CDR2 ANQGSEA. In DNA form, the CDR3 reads TGCAGCGTGAGCGGCGTTGGTTATGGCTACACCTTC. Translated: CSVSGVGYGYTF.

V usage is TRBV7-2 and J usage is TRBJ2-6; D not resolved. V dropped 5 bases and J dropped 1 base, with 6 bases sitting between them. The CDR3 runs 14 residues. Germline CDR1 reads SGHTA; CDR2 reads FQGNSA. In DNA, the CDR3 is TGTGCCAGCAGCCAACAGTCTGGGGCCAACGTCCTGACTTTC. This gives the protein CASSQQSGANVLTF.

The CDR3 DNA is TGTGCCAGCGGGAGGGCCCCGGGTACGCAGTATTTT. Translating it yields CASGRAPGTQYF. The rearrangement joins TRBV6-5 to TRBJ2-3, with 7 positions matching TRBD2. Unmatched junction bases numbered 7, after V lost 8 bases and J lost 8 bases. Per germline, CDR1 MNHEY and CDR2 SVGAGI. The CDR3 is made up of 12 amino acids.

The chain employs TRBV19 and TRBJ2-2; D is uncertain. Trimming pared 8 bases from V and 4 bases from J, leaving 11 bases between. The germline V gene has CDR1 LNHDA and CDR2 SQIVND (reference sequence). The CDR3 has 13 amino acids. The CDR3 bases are TGTGCCAGTGTTCCTTCTTCCACCGGGGAGCTGTTTTTT. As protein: CASVPSSTGELFF. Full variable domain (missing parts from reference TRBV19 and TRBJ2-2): DGGITQSPKYLFRKEGQNVTLSCEQNLNHDAMYWYRQDPGQGLRLIYYSQIVNDFQKGDIAEGYSVSREKKESFPLTVTSAQKNPTAFYLCASVPSSTGELFFGEGSRLTVL.

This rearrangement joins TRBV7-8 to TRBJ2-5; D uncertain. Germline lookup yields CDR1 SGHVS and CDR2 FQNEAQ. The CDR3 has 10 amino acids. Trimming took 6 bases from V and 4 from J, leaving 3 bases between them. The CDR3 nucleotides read TGTGCCAGCAGTAGAGAGACCCAGTACTTC. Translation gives CASSRETQYF. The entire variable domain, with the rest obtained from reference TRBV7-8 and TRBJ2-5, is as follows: GAGVSQSPRYKVAKRGQDVALRCDPISGHVSLFWYQQALGQGPEFLTYFQNEAQLDKSGLPSDRFFAERPEGSVSTLKIQRTQQEDSAVYLCASSRETQYFGPGTRLLVL.

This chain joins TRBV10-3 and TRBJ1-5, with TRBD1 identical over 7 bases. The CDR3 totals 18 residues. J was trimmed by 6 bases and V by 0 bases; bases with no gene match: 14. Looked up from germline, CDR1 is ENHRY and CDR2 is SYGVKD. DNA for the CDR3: TGTGCCATCAGTGAGTCCTGGGAAGGACAGGTAGGTGGTCAGCCCCAGCATTTT. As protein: CAISESWEGQVGGQPQHF.

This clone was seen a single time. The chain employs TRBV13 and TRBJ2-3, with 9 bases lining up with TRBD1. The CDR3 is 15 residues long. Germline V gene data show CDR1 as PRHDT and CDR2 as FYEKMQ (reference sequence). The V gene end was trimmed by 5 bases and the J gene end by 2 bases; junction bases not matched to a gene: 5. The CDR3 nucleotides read TGTGCCAGCAGCGCAGGACAGGGGACCACAGATACGCAGTATTTT. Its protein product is CASSAGQGTTDTQYF.

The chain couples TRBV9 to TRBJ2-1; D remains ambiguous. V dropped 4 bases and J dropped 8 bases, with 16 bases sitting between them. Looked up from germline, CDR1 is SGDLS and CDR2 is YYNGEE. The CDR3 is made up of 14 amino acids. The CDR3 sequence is CASSILPQRDEQFF. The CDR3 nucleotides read TGTGCCAGCAGCATCCTGCCCCAACGGGATGAGCAGTTCTTC.

The DNA of the CDR3 is TGTGCCAGCAGCGGAGATCCGGGACAGAACACCGGGGAGCTGTTTTTT. It yields the protein CASSGDPGQNTGELFF. V and J are TRBV7-6 and TRBJ2-2; D is possibly TRBD1 (6 bases). The CDR3 sequence is 16 residues long. Trimming left V 5 bases short and J 1 base short, with 14 bases between. Germline CDR1 SGHVS, CDR2 FNYEAQ.

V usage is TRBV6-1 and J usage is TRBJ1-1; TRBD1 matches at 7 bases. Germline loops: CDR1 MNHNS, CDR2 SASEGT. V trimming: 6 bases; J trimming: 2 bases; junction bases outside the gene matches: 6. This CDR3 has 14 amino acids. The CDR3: CASSRRDRNTEAFF. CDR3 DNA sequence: TGTGCCAGCAGCCGAAGGGACAGAAACACTGAAGCTTTCTTT.

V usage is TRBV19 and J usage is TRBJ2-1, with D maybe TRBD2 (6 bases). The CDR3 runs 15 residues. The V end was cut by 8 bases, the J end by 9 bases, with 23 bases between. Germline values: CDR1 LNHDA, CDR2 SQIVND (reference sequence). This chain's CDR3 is CASSGLPSAYAEQFF. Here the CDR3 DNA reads TGTGCCAGTTCGGGACTCCCTTCGGCATACGCTGAGCAGTTCTTC.

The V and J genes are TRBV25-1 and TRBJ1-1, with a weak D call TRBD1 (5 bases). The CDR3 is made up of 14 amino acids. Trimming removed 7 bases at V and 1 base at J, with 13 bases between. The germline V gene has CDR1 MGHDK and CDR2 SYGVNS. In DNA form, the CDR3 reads TGTGCCAGCACCTCACAGCAGGGGAACACTGAAGCTTTCTTT. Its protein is CASTSQQGNTEAFF.

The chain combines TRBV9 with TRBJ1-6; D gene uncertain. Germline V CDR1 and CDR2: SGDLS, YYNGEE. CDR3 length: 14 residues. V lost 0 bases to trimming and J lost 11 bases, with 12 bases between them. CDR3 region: CASSVEGLGAPLHF. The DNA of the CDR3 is TGTGCCAGCAGCGTAGAGGGTCTCGGGGCACCCCTCCACTTT.

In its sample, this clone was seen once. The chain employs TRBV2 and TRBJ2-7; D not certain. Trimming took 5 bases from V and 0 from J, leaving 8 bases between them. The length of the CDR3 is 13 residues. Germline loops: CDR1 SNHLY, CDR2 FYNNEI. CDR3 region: CASSWYSSYEQYF. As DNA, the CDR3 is TGTGCCAGCAGTTGGTACAGCTCCTACGAGCAGTACTTC. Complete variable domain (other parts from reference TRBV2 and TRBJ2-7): EPEVTQTPSHQVTQMGQEVILRCVPISNHLYFYWYRQILGQKVEFLVSFYNNEISEKSEIFDDQFSVERPDGSNFTLKIRSTKLEDSAMYFCASSWYSSYEQYFGPGTRLTVT.

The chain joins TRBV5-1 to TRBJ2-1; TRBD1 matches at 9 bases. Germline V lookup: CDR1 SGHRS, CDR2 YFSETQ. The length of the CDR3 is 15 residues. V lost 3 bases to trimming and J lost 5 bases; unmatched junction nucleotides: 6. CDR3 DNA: TGCGCCAGCAGCTCTGGACAGGGGCTCGACAATGAGCAGTTCTTC. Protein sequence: CASSSGQGLDNEQFF. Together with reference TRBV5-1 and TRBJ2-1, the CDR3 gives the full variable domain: KAGVTQTPRYLIKTRGQQVTLSCSPISGHRSVSWYQQTPGQGLQFLFEYFSETQRNKGNFPGRFSGRQFSNSRSEMNVSTLELGDSALYLCASSSGQGLDNEQFFGPGTRLTVL.

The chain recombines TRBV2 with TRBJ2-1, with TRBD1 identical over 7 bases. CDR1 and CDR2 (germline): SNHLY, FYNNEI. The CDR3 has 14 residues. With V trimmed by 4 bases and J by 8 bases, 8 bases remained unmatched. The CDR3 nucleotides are TGTGCCAGCAGTGGACAGGGAATTGCGTATGAGCAGTTCTTC. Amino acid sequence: CASSGQGIAYEQFF.

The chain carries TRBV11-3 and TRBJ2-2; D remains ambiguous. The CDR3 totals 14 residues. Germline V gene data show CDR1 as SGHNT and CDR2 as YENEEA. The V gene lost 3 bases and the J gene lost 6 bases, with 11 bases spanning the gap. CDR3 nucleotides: TGTGCCAGCAGCTTTGAGGCGTCGGCCGGGGAGCTGTTTTTT. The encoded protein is CASSFEASAGELFF.

CDR3 sequence reads: CASSLDSPNEKLFF. The CDR3 bases are TGTGCCAGCAGCTTAGACAGCCCTAATGAAAAACTGTTTTTT. The V and J genes are TRBV7-9 and TRBJ1-4, with D unresolved. Trimming took off 1 base at V and 3 bases at J, with 6 bases between the two ends. The CDR3 extends over 14 amino acids. Germline loops: CDR1 SEHNR, CDR2 FQNEAQ (reference sequence).

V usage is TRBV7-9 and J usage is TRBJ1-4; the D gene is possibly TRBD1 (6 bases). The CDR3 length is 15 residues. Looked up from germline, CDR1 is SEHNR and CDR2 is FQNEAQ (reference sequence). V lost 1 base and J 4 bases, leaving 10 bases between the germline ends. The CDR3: CASSLGTVRNEKLFF. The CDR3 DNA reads TGTGCCAGCAGCTTAGGGACAGTTCGTAATGAAAAACTGTTTTTT.

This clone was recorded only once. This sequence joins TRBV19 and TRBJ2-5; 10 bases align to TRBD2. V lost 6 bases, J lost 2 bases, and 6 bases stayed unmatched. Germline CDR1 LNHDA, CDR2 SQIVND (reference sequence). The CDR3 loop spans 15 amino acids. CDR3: CASRSSGGQQETQYF. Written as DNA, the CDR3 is TGTGCCAGTAGGTCTAGCGGGGGCCAACAAGAGACCCAGTACTTC.

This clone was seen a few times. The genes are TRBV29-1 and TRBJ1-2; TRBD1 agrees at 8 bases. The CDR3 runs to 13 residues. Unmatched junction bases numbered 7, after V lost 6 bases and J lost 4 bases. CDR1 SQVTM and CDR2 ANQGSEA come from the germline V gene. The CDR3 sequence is CSVAGTGRYGYTF. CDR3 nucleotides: TGCAGCGTGGCTGGGACAGGTCGCTATGGCTACACCTTC.

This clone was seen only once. The CDR3 DNA is TGTGCCAGCAGCCGGACTAGCGGGGCGGGAGATACGCAGTATTTT. Translated: CASSRTSGAGDTQYF. The chain uses TRBV7-2 and TRBJ2-3, with 12 bases aligning to TRBD2. Germline lookup yields CDR1 SGHTA and CDR2 FQGNSA. The V gene end was trimmed by 5 bases and the J gene end by 5 bases; junction bases not matched to a gene: 5. This CDR3 has 15 residues.

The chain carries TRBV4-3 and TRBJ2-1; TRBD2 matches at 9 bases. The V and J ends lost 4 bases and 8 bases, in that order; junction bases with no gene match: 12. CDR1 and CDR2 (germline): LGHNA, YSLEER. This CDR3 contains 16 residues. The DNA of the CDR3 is TGCGCCAGCAGCCGTCGCGGGGGGGCGGGTTCTGATGAGCAGTTCTTC. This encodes CASSRRGGAGSDEQFF.

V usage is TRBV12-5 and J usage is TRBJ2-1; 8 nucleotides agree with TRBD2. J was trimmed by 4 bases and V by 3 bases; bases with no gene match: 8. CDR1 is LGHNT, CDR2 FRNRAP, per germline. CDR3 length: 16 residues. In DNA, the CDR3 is TGTGCTAGTGGTTTCCGCCGCGGGGGGACTTACAATGAGCAGTTCTTC. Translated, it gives CASGFRRGGTYNEQFF.